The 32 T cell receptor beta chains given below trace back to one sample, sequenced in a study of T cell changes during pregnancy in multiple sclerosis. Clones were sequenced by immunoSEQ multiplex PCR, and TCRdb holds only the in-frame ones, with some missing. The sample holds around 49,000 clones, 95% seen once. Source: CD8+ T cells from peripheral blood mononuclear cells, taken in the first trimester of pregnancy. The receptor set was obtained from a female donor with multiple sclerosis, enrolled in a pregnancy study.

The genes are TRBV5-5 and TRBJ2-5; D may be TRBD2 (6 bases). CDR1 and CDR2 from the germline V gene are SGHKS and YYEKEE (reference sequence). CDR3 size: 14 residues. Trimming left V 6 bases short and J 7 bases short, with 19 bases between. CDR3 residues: CASNVLGGVGTQYF. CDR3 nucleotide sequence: TGTGCCAGCAACGTGCTCGGGGGAGTAGGGACCCAGTACTTC.

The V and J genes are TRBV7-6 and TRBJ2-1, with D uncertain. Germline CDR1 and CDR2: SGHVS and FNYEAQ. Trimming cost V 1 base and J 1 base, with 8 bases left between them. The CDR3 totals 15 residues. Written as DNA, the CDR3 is TGTGCCAGCAGCTTAGAATCGGGTTCCTACAATGAGCAGTTCTTC. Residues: CASSLESGSYNEQFF.

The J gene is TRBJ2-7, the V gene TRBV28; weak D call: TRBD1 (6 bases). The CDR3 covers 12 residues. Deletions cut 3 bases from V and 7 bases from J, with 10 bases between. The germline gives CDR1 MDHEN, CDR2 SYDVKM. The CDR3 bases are TGTGCCAGCAGTTTTACAGGGATAGAGCAGTACTTC. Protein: CASSFTGIEQYF. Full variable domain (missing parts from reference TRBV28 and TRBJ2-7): DVKVTQSSRYLVKRTGEKVFLECVQDMDHENMFWYRQDPGLGLRLIYFSYDVKMKEKGDIPEGYSVSREKKERFSLILESASTNQTSMYLCASSFTGIEQYFGPGTRLTVT.

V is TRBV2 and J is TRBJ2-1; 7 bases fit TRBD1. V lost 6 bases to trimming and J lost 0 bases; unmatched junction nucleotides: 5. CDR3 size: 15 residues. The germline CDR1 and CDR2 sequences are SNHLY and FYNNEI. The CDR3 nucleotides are TGTGCCAGCAGCCAGACAGGGAGCTCCTACAATGAGCAGTTCTTC. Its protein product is CASSQTGSSYNEQFF.

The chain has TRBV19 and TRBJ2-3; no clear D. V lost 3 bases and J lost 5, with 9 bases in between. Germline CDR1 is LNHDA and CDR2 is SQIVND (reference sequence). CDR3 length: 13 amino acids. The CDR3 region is CASSINSVDTQYF. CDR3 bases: TGTGCCAGTAGTATTAATTCAGTAGATACGCAGTATTTT.

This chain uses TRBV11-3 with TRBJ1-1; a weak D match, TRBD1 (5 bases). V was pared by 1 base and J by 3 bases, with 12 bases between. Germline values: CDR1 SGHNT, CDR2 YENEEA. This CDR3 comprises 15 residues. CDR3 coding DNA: TGTGCCAGCAGCTTAGGTGCAGGGTCGGACACTGAAGCTTTCTTT. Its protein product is CASSLGAGSDTEAFF.

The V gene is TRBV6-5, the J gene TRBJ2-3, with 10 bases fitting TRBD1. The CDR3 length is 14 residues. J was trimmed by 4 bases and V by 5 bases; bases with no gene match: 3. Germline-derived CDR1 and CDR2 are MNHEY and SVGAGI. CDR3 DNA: TGTGCCAGCAGTCAGACAGGGGGCGCAGATACGCAGTATTTT. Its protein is CASSQTGGADTQYF.

For the CDR3, the DNA is TGTGCCAGCAGTTTATTGGGGGGGAGTCAGCCCCAGCATTTT. It is translated as CASSLLGGSQPQHF. The chain joins TRBV28 to TRBJ1-5; D is perhaps TRBD1 (5 bases). Germline V gene sequence: CDR1 MDHEN, CDR2 SYDVKM. V gave up 1 base and J gave up 6 bases, with 10 bases separating them. CDR3 size: 14 residues.

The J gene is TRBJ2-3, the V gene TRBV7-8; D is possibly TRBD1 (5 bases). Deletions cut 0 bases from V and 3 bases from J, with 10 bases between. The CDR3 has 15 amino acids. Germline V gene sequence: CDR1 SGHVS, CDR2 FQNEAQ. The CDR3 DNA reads TGTGCCAGCAGCTTAGCTTTGACAGTAACAGATACGCAGTATTTT. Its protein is CASSLALTVTDTQYF.

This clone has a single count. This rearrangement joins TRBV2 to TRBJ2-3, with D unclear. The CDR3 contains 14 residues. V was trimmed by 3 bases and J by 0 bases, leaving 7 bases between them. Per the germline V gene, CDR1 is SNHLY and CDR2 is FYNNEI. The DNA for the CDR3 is TGTGCCAGCAGTGAGGCTTCTAGCACAGATACGCAGTATTTT. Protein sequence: CASSEASSTDTQYF.

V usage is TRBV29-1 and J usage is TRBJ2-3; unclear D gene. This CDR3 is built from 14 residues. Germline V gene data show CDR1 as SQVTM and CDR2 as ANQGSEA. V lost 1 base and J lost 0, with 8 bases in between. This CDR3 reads CSVEGAGSTDTQYF. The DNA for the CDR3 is TGCAGCGTTGAAGGGGCAGGAAGCACAGATACGCAGTATTTT.

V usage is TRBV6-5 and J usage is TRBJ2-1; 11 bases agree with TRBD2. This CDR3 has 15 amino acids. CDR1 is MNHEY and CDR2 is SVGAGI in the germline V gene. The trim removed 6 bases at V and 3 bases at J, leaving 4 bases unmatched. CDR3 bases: TGTGCCAGCAGGAAGACTAGCGGGGTCTACAATGAGCAGTTCTTC. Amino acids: CASRKTSGVYNEQFF.

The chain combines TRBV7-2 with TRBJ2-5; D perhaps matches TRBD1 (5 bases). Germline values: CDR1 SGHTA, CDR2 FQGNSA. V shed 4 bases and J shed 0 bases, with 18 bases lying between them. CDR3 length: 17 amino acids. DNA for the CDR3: TGTGCCAGCAGCTCAGGTCCAGGGCAGGTGAACCAAGAGACCCAGTACTTC. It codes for CASSSGPGQVNQETQYF.

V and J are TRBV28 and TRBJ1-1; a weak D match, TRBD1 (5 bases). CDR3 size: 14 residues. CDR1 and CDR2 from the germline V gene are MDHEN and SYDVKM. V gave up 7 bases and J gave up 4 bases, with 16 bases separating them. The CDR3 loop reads CASITGGEGTEAFF. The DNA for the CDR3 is TGTGCCAGCATCACCGGGGGGGAGGGCACTGAAGCTTTCTTT.

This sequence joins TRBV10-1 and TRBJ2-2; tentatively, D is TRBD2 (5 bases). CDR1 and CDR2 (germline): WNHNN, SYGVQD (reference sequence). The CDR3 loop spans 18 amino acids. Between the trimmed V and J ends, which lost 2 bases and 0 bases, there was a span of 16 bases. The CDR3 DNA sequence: TGCGCCAGCAGTGAGCAGGACGGCGGACTGTCGAACACCGGGGAGCTGTTTTTT. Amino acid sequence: CASSEQDGGLSNTGELFF.

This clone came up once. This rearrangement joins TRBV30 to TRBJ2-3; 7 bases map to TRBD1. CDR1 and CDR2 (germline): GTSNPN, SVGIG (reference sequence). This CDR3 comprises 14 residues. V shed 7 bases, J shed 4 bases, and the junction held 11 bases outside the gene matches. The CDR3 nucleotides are TGTGCCTCCTACAGGGCAGGGGGAGCAGATACGCAGTATTTT. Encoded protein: CASYRAGGADTQYF.

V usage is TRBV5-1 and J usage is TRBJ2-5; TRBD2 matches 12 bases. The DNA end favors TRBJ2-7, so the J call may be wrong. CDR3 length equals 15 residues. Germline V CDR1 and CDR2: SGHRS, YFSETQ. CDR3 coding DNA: TGCGCCAGCAGTCACGAGACTAGCGGGAGAAGCGAGCAGTACTTC. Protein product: CASSHETSGRSEQYF.

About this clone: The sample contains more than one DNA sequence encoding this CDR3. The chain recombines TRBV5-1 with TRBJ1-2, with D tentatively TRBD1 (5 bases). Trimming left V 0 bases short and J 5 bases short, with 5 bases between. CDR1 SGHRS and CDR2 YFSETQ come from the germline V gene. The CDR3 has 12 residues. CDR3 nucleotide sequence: TGCGCCAGCAGCTTGGAGGGGTATGGCTACACCTTC. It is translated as CASSLEGYGYTF. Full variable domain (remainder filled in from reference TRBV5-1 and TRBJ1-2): KAGVTQTPRYLIKTRGQQVTLSCSPISGHRSVSWYQQTPGQGLQFLFEYFSETQRNKGNFPGRFSGRQFSNSRSEMNVSTLELGDSALYLCASSLEGYGYTFGSGTRLTVV.

CDR3 in amino acids: CASSISWGGGYGYTF. The DNA for the CDR3 is TGTGCCAGCAGCATCTCGTGGGGGGGAGGCTATGGCTACACCTTC. The rearrangement links TRBV5-4 to TRBJ1-2, with D tentatively TRBD1 (5 bases). Germline lookup yields CDR1 SGHNT and CDR2 YYREEE (reference sequence). The CDR3 runs to 15 residues. The V gene lost 4 bases and the J gene lost 4 bases, with 17 bases spanning the gap.

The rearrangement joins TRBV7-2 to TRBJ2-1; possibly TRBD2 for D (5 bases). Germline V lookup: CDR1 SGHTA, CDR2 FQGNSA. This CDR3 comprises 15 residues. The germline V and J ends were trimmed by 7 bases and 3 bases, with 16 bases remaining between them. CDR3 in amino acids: CASTSTLGNYNEQFF. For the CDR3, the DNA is TGTGCCAGCACCAGCACACTCGGGAACTACAATGAGCAGTTCTTC.

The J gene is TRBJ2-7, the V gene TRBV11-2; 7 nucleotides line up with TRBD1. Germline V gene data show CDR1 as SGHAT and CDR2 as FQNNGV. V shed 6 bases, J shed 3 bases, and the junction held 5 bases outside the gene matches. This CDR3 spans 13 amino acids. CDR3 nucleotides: TGTGCCAGCAGTCCGGACAGGAGCTACGAGCAGTACTTC. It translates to CASSPDRSYEQYF.

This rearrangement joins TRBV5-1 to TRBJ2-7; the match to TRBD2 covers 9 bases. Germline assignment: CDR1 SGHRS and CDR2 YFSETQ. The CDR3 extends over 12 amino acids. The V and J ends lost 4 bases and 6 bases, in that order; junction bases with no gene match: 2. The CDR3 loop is CASSGTSLEQYF. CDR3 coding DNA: TGCGCCAGCAGCGGGACTAGCCTCGAGCAGTACTTC.

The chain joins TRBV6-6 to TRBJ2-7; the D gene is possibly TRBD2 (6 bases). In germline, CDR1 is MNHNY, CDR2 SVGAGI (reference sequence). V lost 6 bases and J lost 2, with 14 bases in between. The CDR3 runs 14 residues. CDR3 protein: CASSPGTFTYEQYF. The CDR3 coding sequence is TGTGCCAGCAGCCCCGGGACTTTCACCTACGAGCAGTACTTC.

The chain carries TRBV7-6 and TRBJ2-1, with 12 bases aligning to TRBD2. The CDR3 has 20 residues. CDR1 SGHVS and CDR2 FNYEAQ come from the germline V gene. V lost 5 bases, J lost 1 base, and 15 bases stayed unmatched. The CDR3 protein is CASSGGRVTSGSISYNEQFF. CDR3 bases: TGTGCCAGCAGCGGAGGGAGGGTGACTAGCGGGAGTATTTCCTACAATGAGCAGTTCTTC.

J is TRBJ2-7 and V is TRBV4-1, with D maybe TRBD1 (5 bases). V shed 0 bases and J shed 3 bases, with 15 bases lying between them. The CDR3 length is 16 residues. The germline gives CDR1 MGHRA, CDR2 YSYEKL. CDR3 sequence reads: CASSQEGSRAIYEQYF. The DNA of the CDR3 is TGCGCCAGCAGCCAAGAAGGGTCCAGGGCTATCTACGAGCAGTACTTC.

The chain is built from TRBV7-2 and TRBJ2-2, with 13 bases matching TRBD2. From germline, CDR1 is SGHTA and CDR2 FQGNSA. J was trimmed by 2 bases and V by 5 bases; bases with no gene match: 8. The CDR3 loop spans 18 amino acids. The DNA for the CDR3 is TGTGCCAGCAGCGGACGGACTAGCGGGGGAGTAAACACCGGGGAGCTGTTTTTT. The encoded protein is CASSGRTSGGVNTGELFF.

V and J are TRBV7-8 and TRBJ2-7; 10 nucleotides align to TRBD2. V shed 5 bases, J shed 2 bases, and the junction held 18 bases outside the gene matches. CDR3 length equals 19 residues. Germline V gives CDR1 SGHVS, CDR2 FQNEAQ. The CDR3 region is CASSPLVRTSGSPTYEQYF. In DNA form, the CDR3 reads TGTGCCAGCAGCCCCTTGGTACGGACTAGCGGTTCACCCACCTACGAGCAGTACTTC.

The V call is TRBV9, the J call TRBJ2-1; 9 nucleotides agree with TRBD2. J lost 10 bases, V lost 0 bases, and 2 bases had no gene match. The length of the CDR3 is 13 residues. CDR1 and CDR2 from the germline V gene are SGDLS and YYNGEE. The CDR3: CASSVGSGREQFF. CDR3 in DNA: TGTGCCAGCAGCGTAGGAAGCGGGAGGGAGCAGTTCTTC.

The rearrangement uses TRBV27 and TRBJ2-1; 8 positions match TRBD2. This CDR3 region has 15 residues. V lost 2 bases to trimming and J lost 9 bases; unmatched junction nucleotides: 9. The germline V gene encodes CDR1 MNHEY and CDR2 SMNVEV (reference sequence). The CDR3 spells CASSLAPAGDGEQFF. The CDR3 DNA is TGTGCCAGCAGTTTAGCCCCAGCGGGAGATGGTGAGCAGTTCTTC.

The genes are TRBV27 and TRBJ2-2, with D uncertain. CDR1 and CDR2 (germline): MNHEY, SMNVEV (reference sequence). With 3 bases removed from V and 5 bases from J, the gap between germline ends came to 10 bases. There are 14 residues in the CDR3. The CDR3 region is CASSFIHTTGELFF. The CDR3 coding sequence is TGTGCCAGCAGTTTTATACATACGACCGGGGAGCTGTTTTTT.

Here the CDR3 reads CASSLGDSTDTQYF. The CDR3 region has the DNA TGTGCCAGCAGCTTAGGAGACTCCACAGATACGCAGTATTTT. This rearrangement joins TRBV11-2 to TRBJ2-3; no reliable D call. The ends were cut back, 1 base at V and 2 bases at J, with 7 bases in the middle. The CDR3 contains 14 residues. Per germline, CDR1 SGHAT and CDR2 FQNNGV.

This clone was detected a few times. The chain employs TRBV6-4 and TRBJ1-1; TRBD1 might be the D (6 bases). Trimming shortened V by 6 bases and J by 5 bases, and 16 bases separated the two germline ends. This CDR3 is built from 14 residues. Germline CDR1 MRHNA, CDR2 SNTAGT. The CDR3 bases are TGTGCCAGCAGCGAACAGGGAGACGGGACTGAAGCTTTCTTT. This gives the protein CASSEQGDGTEAFF.